The 18 T cell receptor beta chains below all came from one sample that was sequenced in a study of graft-versus-host responses after intestinal transplantation. The assay was immunoSEQ multiplex PCR, and TCRdb's table has in-frame clones only and misses some. The data contain over 55,000 clones, 90% of them seen just once; the ten biggest clones take up approximately 1.3%. No antigen is known for these receptors. Specimen: unstimulated CD8+ T cells sorted from spleen or lymph node cells, collected before intestinal transplant. The receptors were gathered from a human donor who received an intestinal transplant.

There are a few counts of this clone. The V gene is TRBV2, the J gene TRBJ2-1; D might be TRBD1 (5 bases). Germline V gives CDR1 SNHLY, CDR2 FYNNEI. Trimming left V 7 bases short and J 2 bases short, with 12 bases between. This CDR3 has 14 amino acids. The CDR3 sequence is CASTAGLAYNEQFF. In DNA, the CDR3 is TGTGCCAGCACCGCAGGGTTGGCCTACAATGAGCAGTTCTTC.

This chain links TRBV7-8 with TRBJ1-1; D is perhaps TRBD1 (6 bases). Trimming removed 7 bases from V and 0 bases from J, with 18 bases in between. Germline CDR1 is SGHVS and CDR2 is FQNEAQ. The CDR3 extends over 16 amino acids. CDR3 sequence (DNA): TGTGCCAGCAACCCCTGGGGGGGCGGGGTGAACACTGAAGCTTTCTTT. Protein product: CASNPWGGGVNTEAFF.

The CDR3, as DNA: TGTGCCAGCAGCTTAGGGACTAACTACAATGAGCAGTTCTTC. Its protein product is CASSLGTNYNEQFF. This chain uses TRBV7-2 with TRBJ2-1, with D possibly matching TRBD2 (6 bases). The germline V gene has CDR1 SGHTA and CDR2 FQGNSA. This CDR3 is built from 14 residues. Deletions cut 1 base from V and 3 bases from J, with 7 bases between.

This clone came up a few times. The chain has TRBV6-5 and TRBJ1-1; unclear D gene. The CDR3 sequence is 14 residues long. V lost 6 bases and J lost 1, with 12 bases in between. Germline V gene sequence: CDR1 MNHEY, CDR2 SVGAGI. Here the CDR3 DNA reads TGTGCCAGCAGCCCCGGGATCGCGAACACTGAAGCTTTCTTT. Protein product: CASSPGIANTEAFF.

This chain joins TRBV6-1 and TRBJ2-2, with D perhaps TRBD2 (6 bases). Per the germline V gene, CDR1 is MNHNS and CDR2 is SASEGT. The CDR3 is 15 residues long. With 2 bases removed from V and 5 bases from J, the gap between germline ends came to 12 bases. The CDR3 DNA sequence: TGTGCCAGCAGTGAATTAGGAGGGCCGACCGGGGAGCTGTTTTTT. It specifies CASSELGGPTGELFF.

This clone appeared a single time. V gene TRBV29-1 combines with J gene TRBJ2-5; D perhaps matches TRBD1 (5 bases). The germline gives CDR1 SQVTM, CDR2 ANQGSEA. The length of the CDR3 is 13 residues. The V and J ends lost 6 bases and 0 bases respectively, with 11 bases between them. The CDR3 DNA reads as TGCAGCGTGGTACAGGAGAACCAAGAGACCCAGTACTTC. This encodes CSVVQENQETQYF.

In this sample, this clone turned up once. This sample includes further DNA sequences coding for the same CDR3. The chain recombines TRBV9 with TRBJ1-1; TRBD1 matches 7 bases. The germline CDR1 and CDR2 sequences are SGDLS and YYNGEE. The CDR3 runs 12 residues. J was trimmed by 8 bases and V by 0 bases; bases with no gene match: 1. DNA of the CDR3: TGTGCCAGCAGCGTAGGGGGACAGGAAGCTTTCTTT. Amino acid sequence: CASSVGGQEAFF.

This chain links TRBV2 with TRBJ2-3; possibly TRBD1 for D (5 bases). The V and J ends lost 6 bases and 1 base respectively, with 17 bases between them. The CDR3 has 16 amino acids. Germline loops: CDR1 SNHLY, CDR2 FYNNEI. The CDR3 nucleotides read TGTGCCAGCAGGCTGAGACAGTTTTCGGGCACAGATACGCAGTATTTT. Translating it yields CASRLRQFSGTDTQYF.

The chain employs TRBV10-2 and TRBJ1-2, with a tentative D call TRBD1 (6 bases). Germline values: CDR1 WSHSY, CDR2 SAAADI. The CDR3 consists of 12 residues. Trimming pared 10 bases from V and 8 bases from J, leaving 17 bases between. CDR3 coding DNA: TGCGCCACCGGGCCTTTCAGGGGCGGCTACACCTTC. It translates to CATGPFRGGYTF.

The chain couples TRBV21-1 to TRBJ2-7; TRBD1 is the table's D call and was not checked against the DNA. TRBV21-1 is reported as a pseudogene. The CDR3 length is 14 residues. The CDR3: CASSKRTGEHEQYF. The CDR3 DNA reads TGTGCCAGCAGCAAAAGGACAGGGGAACACGAGCAGTACTTC.

The chain combines TRBV27 with TRBJ1-6; tentatively, D is TRBD1 (6 bases). This CDR3 has 15 amino acids. Germline CDR1 is MNHEY and CDR2 is SMNVEV (reference sequence). Trimming took off 4 bases at V and 10 bases at J, with 17 bases between the two ends. In DNA, the CDR3 is TGTGCCAGCAGTTCTCCAACAGGGATTGGATCACCCCTCCACTTT. Encoded protein: CASSSPTGIGSPLHF.

The rearrangement links TRBV7-9 to TRBJ1-1; maybe TRBD1 (6 bases). This CDR3 spans 12 amino acids. Trimming removed 7 bases from V and 8 bases from J, with 14 bases in between. The V gene's germline CDR1 is SEHNR and CDR2 FQNEAQ (reference sequence). CDR3 in DNA: TGTGCCAGCATCTCCACGGGGACAGAAGCTTTCTTT. It specifies CASISTGTEAFF.

The chain couples TRBV18 to TRBJ1-1; maybe TRBD1 (5 bases). V lost 6 bases, J lost 4 bases, and 15 bases lay in between. The CDR3 loop spans 14 amino acids. Germline CDR1 is KGHSH and CDR2 is LQKENI. This CDR3 is CASSPWGGPTEAFF. CDR3 DNA sequence: TGTGCCAGCTCCCCCTGGGGGGGACCCACTGAAGCTTTCTTT.

The genes are TRBV19 and TRBJ1-1, with TRBD1 as a possible D gene (6 bases). CDR3 length: 14 residues. CDR1 is LNHDA and CDR2 is SQIVND in the germline V gene (reference sequence). Trimming took off 3 bases at V and 5 bases at J, with 13 bases between the two ends. CDR3 sequence: CASSIGGAGTEAFF. CDR3 DNA sequence: TGTGCCAGTAGTATTGGGGGGGCAGGGACTGAAGCTTTCTTT. The whole variable domain, filled in from reference TRBV19 and TRBJ1-1, reads DGGITQSPKYLFRKEGQNVTLSCEQNLNHDAMYWYRQDPGQGLRLIYYSQIVNDFQKGDIAEGYSVSREKKESFPLTVTSAQKNPTAFYLCASSIGGAGTEAFFGQGTRLTVV.

The chain combines TRBV10-3 with TRBJ2-5; weak D call: TRBD1 (5 bases). CDR3 length: 12 amino acids. CDR1 ENHRY and CDR2 SYGVKD come from the germline V gene. Trimming shortened V by 8 bases and J by 4 bases, and 11 bases separated the two germline ends. The CDR3 spells CAIGAPRETQYF. CDR3 in DNA: TGTGCCATCGGGGCCCCTCGAGAGACCCAGTACTTC.

The gene calls are TRBV7-6 and TRBJ1-6; the match to TRBD1 covers 7 bases. This CDR3 region has 15 residues. After removal of 2 bases from V and 10 bases from J, the junction contained 8 bases not matched to a gene. Germline V CDR1 and CDR2: SGHVS, FNYEAQ. The CDR3 nucleotides are TGTGCCAGCAGCTTAAACAGGGGATCGGGATCACCCCTCCACTTT. This encodes CASSLNRGSGSPLHF. Together with reference TRBV7-6 and TRBJ1-6, the CDR3 gives the full variable domain: GAGVSQSPRYKVTKRGQDVALRCDPISGHVSLYWYRQALGQGPEFLTYFNYEAQQDKSGLPNDRFSAERPEGSISTLTIQRTEQRDSAMYRCASSLNRGSGSPLHFGNGTRLTVT.

V and J are TRBV29-1 and TRBJ2-7; a weak D match, TRBD1 (6 bases). The V gene lost 3 bases and the J gene lost 3 bases, with 15 bases spanning the gap. Germline V gene data show CDR1 as SQVTM and CDR2 as ANQGSEA. This CDR3 region has 14 residues. CDR3 protein: CSVELAGDIYEQYF. In DNA form, the CDR3 reads TGCAGCGTTGAGTTGGCAGGGGATATCTACGAGCAGTACTTC.

The chain links TRBV7-9 to TRBJ1-2; TRBD1 is a possible D gene (6 bases). Trimming shortened V by 5 bases and J by 7 bases, and 23 bases separated the two germline ends. Germline values: CDR1 SEHNR, CDR2 FQNEAQ (reference sequence). The CDR3 has 16 amino acids. CDR3 amino acids: CASSPPGRGALVGYTF. The CDR3, as DNA: TGTGCCAGCAGCCCTCCCGGGCGGGGGGCACTTGTTGGCTACACCTTC.